This T cell receptor (beta chain) appears in the sequencing data of a study of T-cell reconstitution after alpha-beta-depleted transplantation in children. During its preparation, the TCRbeta library received unique molecular identifiers. TCRdb processed the PCR reads anew with MiXCR; each CDR3 protein has one entry. The data show about 98,000 distinct CDR3 sequences, more than 20% seen once. With regard to this clonotype: What it binds is not known.

The V segment lost 2 bases and the J segment 3 bases; nucleotides outside the gene matches: 2. CDR3 size: 15 residues. Germline CDR1 and CDR2: LNHNV and YYDKDF (reference sequence). Findings of the study overall: Expanded graft clones numbering several hundred reportedly gave rise to alpha-beta T cells about two months after transplant. Fresh T-cell production supplied most of the T-cell counts and diversity seen one year after transplant. Some patients showed high day-60 TCRbeta diversity, which derived from surviving recipient T cells and thymic progenitors.

The receptor was isolated from a boy younger than 10 with acute lymphoblastic leukemia, due to receive a stem cell transplant. The rearrangement links TRBV15 to TRBJ2-5; 11 nucleotides match TRBD1. This material consisted of PBMCs, taken before TCRalphabeta/CD19-depleted stem cell transplant. CDR3 residues: CATSRLGQGEETQYF. CDR3 nucleotide sequence: TGTGCCACCAGCAGATTGGGACAGGGGGAAGAGACCCAGTACTTC.